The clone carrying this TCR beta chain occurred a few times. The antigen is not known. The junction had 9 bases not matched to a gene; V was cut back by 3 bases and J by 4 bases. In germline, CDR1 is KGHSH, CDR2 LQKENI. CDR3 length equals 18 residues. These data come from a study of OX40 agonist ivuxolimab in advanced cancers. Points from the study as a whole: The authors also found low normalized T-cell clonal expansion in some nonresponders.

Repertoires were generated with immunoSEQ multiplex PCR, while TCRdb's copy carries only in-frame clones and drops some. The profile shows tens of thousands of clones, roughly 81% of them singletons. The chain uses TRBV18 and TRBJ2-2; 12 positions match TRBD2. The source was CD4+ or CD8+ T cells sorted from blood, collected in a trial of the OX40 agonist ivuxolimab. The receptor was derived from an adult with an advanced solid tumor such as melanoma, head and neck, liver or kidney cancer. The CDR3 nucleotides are TGTGCCAGCTCACCGAACCTAGCGGGAGGGCCGAGCACCGGGGAGCTGTTTTTT. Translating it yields CASSPNLAGGPSTGELFF.